This T cell receptor (beta chain) was found in a study of T-cell memory formation after mild COVID-19 (dated by TCRdb to the early 2020s). For the study in its entirety: TCR sequence clusters from the two donors were largely donor specific. In two donors, T-cell clones that expanded and contracted after mild COVID-19 were followed by sequencing TCRalpha and TCRbeta repertoires longitudinally. The cohort was made up of two young adult volunteers, one female and one male, who were previously healthy.

TCRdb shows the sequencer as Illumina NovaSeq 6000. Using 5'RACE with constant-segment primers, TCRalpha and TCRbeta cDNA libraries were constructed, with sample barcodes and unique molecular identifiers added in the process. Trizol reagent was used to extract RNA from every sample. Libraries were amplified in two PCR steps, with a second sample barcode and Illumina TruSeq adapters added in the second step. The libraries were sequenced on an Illumina NovaSeq using 2 x 150 bp paired-end reads. Regarding the original processing steps: With migec v1.2.7, reads were demultiplexed and then collapsed into UMI-guided consensus sequences. Using mixcr v2.1.11, UMI consensuses were aligned to TRA and TRB V and J templates and then assembled into clonotypes. Clonotypes were classified as expanded or contracted when called significant by both edgeR and NoisET, with noise models trained on biological replicates. For edgeR calls, the cutoffs were a false discovery rate-adjusted p below 0.01 and a log2 fold-change threshold of 1. As an exploratory analysis of dynamics, max-normalized trajectories of the 1000 most abundant clonotypes were examined by PCA with hierarchical clustering. Separately sequenced CD4+ and CD8+ repertoires were used to assign the CD4 or CD8 phenotype of responding clones. TCRdb's own reprocessing of the public reads used fastp at Q25 and MiXCR and kept productive beta chains. Identical CDR3 proteins give one entry, which carries the most common genes and DNA. TCRdb's processing, not the authors', yielded these V and J calls. A total of over 500,000 distinct CDR3 sequences appear in this sample, 17% of them only once. The ten largest clones take up about 8.6% of the sample.

Study-level results and caveats: SARS-CoV-2 specificity of the second-wave clones peaking on day 37 was not confirmed. Contracting CD4+ clones were located mainly in the CM and EM memory subsets, whereas CD8+ clones were found to be enriched in EMRA. Some responding clones were detected in pre-infection memory, suggesting pre-existing cross-reactive memory T cells joined the SARS-CoV-2 response. From day 15 to 85, contracting clones showed balanced CD4/CD8 phenotypes, whereas a second wave of clones that expanded from day 15 to 37 leaned towards CD4+. The study covered only a couple of mild cases, and larger cohorts including severe cases with pre-infection samples were considered necessary.

As to this clonotype: The clone's antigen remains unknown. Nothing much larger sits one base from this clone, and base qualities are not available.

Ficoll-Paque density gradient centrifugation was the method used to isolate PBMCs. From the germline V gene, CDR1 is SGHDT and CDR2 is YYEEEE. The CDR3, from cysteine to phenylalanine, totals 15 residues. The read is trimmed to its CDR3 DNA, 45 bases read in frame from base 1. V trim: 1 base; J trim: 7 bases; unmatched bases: 7. The sequenced material came from PBMCs or a T cell subset sorted from them (not recorded which). The receptor was isolated from an adult woman who had mild COVID-19 (a few samples of this study predate the infection). The sample titles of this study are shuffled in the database, so cell type and time point are left out; the donor was told from shared clones. The V and J genes are TRBV5-6 and TRBJ2-3; 9 of the junction bases match TRBD1. The DNA is as follows: TGTGCCAGCAGCTTGTCAGTTACAGGGGGCTATACGCAGTATTTT. This sequence encodes CASSLSVTGGYTQYF.